This T cell receptor beta chain is drawn from a study of cytomegalovirus exposure and HLA in healthy donors. PCR amplification relied on 60 Vbeta primers (plus 13 Jbeta primers). Measured with immunoSEQ multiplex PCR; TCRdb has only the in-frame clones, and not every one. The repertoire includes more than 85,000 clones, roughly three quarters of them detected once, and around a tenth sits in the top ten. For this clone: What it binds is unknown.

Study results and limitations: Immune exposure data for these donors was limited to CMV serostatus.

V was cut by 7 bases and J by 8 bases, with 21 bases left in between. This CDR3 is built from 16 residues. Germline assignment: CDR1 LNHNV and CDR2 YYDKDF (reference sequence). This sequence originates from a male donor in good health and CMV-seropositive. Material for sequencing was PBMCs. This sequence joins TRBV15 and TRBJ1-6; weak D call: TRBD1 (6 bases). CDR3 DNA: TGTGCCACCAAACTCACGGGCAGGGGAAGGGATTCACCCCTCCACTTT. Translated: CATKLTGRGRDSPLHF.